This paragraph reports one TCR beta chain. The sample belongs to a study of identical twins. TCRdb re-derived calls from the 5' RACE reads in MiXCR, one entry per CDR3 protein. The sample contains roughly 720,000 distinct CDR3 sequences, 15% to 20% of which appear only once. The CDR3 is 12 residues long. Germline V gives CDR1 SNHLY, CDR2 FYNNEI. Trimming shortened V by 1 base and J by 18 bases, and 13 bases separated the two germline ends. The same specimen was also included in a second study, on T cells expressing NK-cell markers.

The origin of this receptor is a woman aged 18-35 years in good health. This chain joins TRBV2 and TRBJ1-6; TRBD1 might be the D (5 bases). Input material: PBMCs. The CDR3 DNA reads TGTGCCAGCAGTGAAGATCTGACAGAGGGCCACTTT. It specifies CASSEDLTEGHF.